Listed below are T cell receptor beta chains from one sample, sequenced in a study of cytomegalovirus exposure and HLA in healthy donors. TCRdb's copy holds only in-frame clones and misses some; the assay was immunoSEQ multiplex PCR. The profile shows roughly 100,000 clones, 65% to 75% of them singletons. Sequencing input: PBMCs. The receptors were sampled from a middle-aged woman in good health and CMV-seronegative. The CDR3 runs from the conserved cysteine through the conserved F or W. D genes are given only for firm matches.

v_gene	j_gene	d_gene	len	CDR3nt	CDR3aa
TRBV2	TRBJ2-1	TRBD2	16	TGTGCCAGCAGTGAAGCCCTAGCGGGGGATTACAATGAGCAGTTCTTC	CASSEALAGDYNEQFF
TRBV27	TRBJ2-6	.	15	TGTGCCAGCAGTTCAAGGGCTCTCGGGACCAACGTCCTGACTTTC	CASSSRALGTNVLTF
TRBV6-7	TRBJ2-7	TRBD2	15	TGTGCCAGCAGTTACGGGCGGGAGGGATTCTACGAGCAGTACTTC	CASSYGREGFYEQYF
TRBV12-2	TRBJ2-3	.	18	TGTGCAAGTCGCTTAGCCTGGACTAGCGGGAGCCTAAAAGATACGCAGTATTTT	CASRLAWTSGSLKDTQYF
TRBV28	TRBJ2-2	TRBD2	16	TGTGCCAGCAGGAAGCTAGCGGTTCTGAACACCGGGGAGCTGTTTTTT	CASRKLAVLNTGELFF
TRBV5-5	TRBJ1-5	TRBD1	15	TGTGCCAGCAGCGCCGGACAGGGAGGCAATCAGCCCCAGCATTTT	CASSAGQGGNQPQHF
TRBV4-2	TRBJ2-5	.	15	TGTGCCAGCAGCCAAGGGACGACAGGTCAAGAGACCCAGTACTTC	CASSQGTTGQETQYF
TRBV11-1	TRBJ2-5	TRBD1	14	TGTGCCAGCAGTTCCGGGACAGGGTGGGAGACCCAGTACTTC	CASSSGTGWETQYF
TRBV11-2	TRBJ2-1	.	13	TGTGCCAGCAGCTTACAGGGATTGAATGAGCAGTTCTTC	CASSLQGLNEQFF
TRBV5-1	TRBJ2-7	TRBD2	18	TGCGCCAGCAGCCCCCGACTAGCGGGGGGGAGGTCCTGGCTCGAGCAGTACTTC	CASSPRLAGGRSWLEQYF